Listed below are T cell receptor beta chains from one sample, sequenced in a study of T cells after yellow fever vaccination. TCRdb re-called the 5' RACE reads with MiXCR, one entry per CDR3 protein. The sample yields hundreds of thousands of distinct CDR3 sequences, around an eighth seen once. The source material was PBMCs, sampled on the day of the yellow fever booster vaccination. These receptors originate from a man aged 25-45 years who received the YFV17D yellow fever vaccine. Each CDR3 is given with its conserved first and last residue. D genes are given only for firm matches. Size is stated for part of the rows, as once, few or many counts, or as a class when the clone is expanded.

d_call: -
v_call: TRBV7-9
clone_size: few
j_call: TRBJ2-1
cdr3_aa: CASSFSGVEQFF
cdr3_nt: TGTGCCAGCAGCTTTTCGGGGGTTGAGCAGTTCTTC

d_call: -
v_call: TRBV6-9
clone_size: -
j_call: TRBJ2-3
cdr3_aa: CASSLNGSRSTDTQYF
cdr3_nt: TGTGCCAGCAGCCTCAACGGGAGTCGTAGCACAGATACGCAGTATTTT

d_call: TRBD1
v_call: TRBV5-1
clone_size: few
j_call: TRBJ2-5
cdr3_aa: CASSTRTGEGETQYF
cdr3_nt: TGCGCCAGCAGCACCAGGACAGGCGAGGGTGAGACCCAGTACTTC

d_call: TRBD2
v_call: TRBV7-2
clone_size: -
j_call: TRBJ2-7
cdr3_aa: CASSLGGTSGRVGQYF
cdr3_nt: TGTGCCAGCAGCTTAGGGGGGACTAGCGGGAGAGTCGGGCAGTACTTC

d_call: -
v_call: TRBV18
clone_size: -
j_call: TRBJ2-5
cdr3_aa: CASSLVRGQLLQETQYF
cdr3_nt: TGTGCCAGCTCCCTTGTCAGGGGCCAACTACTCCAAGAGACCCAGTACTTC

d_call: -
v_call: TRBV20-1
clone_size: many
j_call: TRBJ1-2
cdr3_aa: CSASTSSPYGYTF
cdr3_nt: TGCAGTGCTAGTACGTCTTCTCCTTATGGCTACACCTTC

d_call: TRBD2
v_call: TRBV5-1
clone_size: many
j_call: TRBJ2-3
cdr3_aa: CASSETGTTTDTQYF
cdr3_nt: TGCGCCAGCAGCGAAACCGGGACTACTACAGATACGCAGTATTTT

d_call: TRBD2
v_call: TRBV7-6
clone_size: few
j_call: TRBJ2-7
cdr3_aa: CASSSQEGTTYEQYF
cdr3_nt: TGTGCCAGCAGCTCTCAGGAGGGGACTACCTACGAGCAGTACTTC

d_call: -
v_call: TRBV3-1
clone_size: -
j_call: TRBJ2-1
cdr3_aa: CASSQKLDNEQFF
cdr3_nt: TGTGCCAGCAGCCAAAAGCTAGACAATGAGCAGTTCTTC

d_call: -
v_call: TRBV12-3/TRBV12-4
clone_size: few
j_call: TRBJ2-1
cdr3_aa: CASSKTGALDEQFF
cdr3_nt: TGTGCCAGCAGTAAGACGGGCGCGCTCGATGAGCAGTTCTTC

d_call: -
v_call: TRBV5-6
clone_size: few
j_call: TRBJ2-2
cdr3_aa: CASSLQRVTGELFF
cdr3_nt: TGTGCCAGCAGCTTGCAACGGGTCACCGGGGAGCTGTTTTTT

d_call: -
v_call: TRBV9
clone_size: few
j_call: TRBJ2-1
cdr3_aa: CASSVGSEGFYNEQFF
cdr3_nt: TGTGCCAGCAGCGTAGGGTCCGAGGGTTTCTACAATGAGCAGTTCTTC

d_call: TRBD1
v_call: TRBV7-9
clone_size: few
j_call: TRBJ2-7
cdr3_aa: CASSRDSPIYYEQYF
cdr3_nt: TGTGCCAGCAGCCGGGACAGCCCCATATACTACGAGCAGTACTTC

d_call: -
v_call: TRBV19
clone_size: -
j_call: TRBJ2-2
cdr3_aa: CASTLTRGVRVTGELFF
cdr3_nt: TGTGCCAGTACCCTTACCAGGGGTGTAAGGGTCACCGGGGAGCTGTTTTTT

d_call: TRBD2
v_call: TRBV11-2
clone_size: -
j_call: TRBJ2-3
cdr3_aa: CASTPSSSGRPGTDTQYF
cdr3_nt: TGTGCCAGCACTCCCAGTTCTAGCGGGAGGCCCGGGACAGATACGCAGTATTTT

d_call: -
v_call: TRBV6-1
clone_size: -
j_call: TRBJ2-2
cdr3_aa: CASSPAGPGELFF
cdr3_nt: TGTGCCAGCAGTCCGGCGGGGCCCGGGGAGCTGTTTTTT

d_call: -
v_call: TRBV5-1
clone_size: few
j_call: TRBJ2-3
cdr3_aa: CASRTEPIDTQYF
cdr3_nt: TGCGCCAGCAGAACCGAACCGATAGATACGCAGTATTTT

d_call: -
v_call: TRBV20-1
clone_size: few
j_call: TRBJ2-3
cdr3_aa: CSARGWASVTDTQYF
cdr3_nt: TGCAGTGCGCGAGGGTGGGCTAGCGTAACAGATACGCAGTATTTT

d_call: -
v_call: TRBV7-9
clone_size: few
j_call: TRBJ2-3
cdr3_aa: CASSGQADTQYF
cdr3_nt: TGTGCCAGCAGCGGCCAAGCGGATACGCAGTATTTT

d_call: -
v_call: TRBV29-1
clone_size: -
j_call: TRBJ2-7
cdr3_aa: CSVGPVQGGEQYF
cdr3_nt: TGCAGCGTCGGCCCGGTCCAGGGTGGCGAGCAGTACTTC

d_call: -
v_call: TRBV9
clone_size: -
j_call: TRBJ2-5
cdr3_aa: CASSVGSHETQYF
cdr3_nt: TGTGCCAGCAGCGTAGGAAGCCATGAGACCCAGTACTTC

d_call: -
v_call: TRBV7-2
clone_size: few
j_call: TRBJ2-6
cdr3_aa: CASSLVAASGANVLTF
cdr3_nt: TGTGCCAGCAGCTTAGTGGCGGCCTCTGGGGCCAACGTCCTGACTTTC

d_call: -
v_call: TRBV5-6
clone_size: many
j_call: TRBJ2-1
cdr3_aa: CASSPISGGRPSDEQFF
cdr3_nt: TGTGCCAGCAGCCCCATTTCCGGCGGACGCCCATCGGATGAGCAGTTCTTC

d_call: TRBD1
v_call: TRBV18
clone_size: few
j_call: TRBJ2-3
cdr3_aa: CASSLTGDNTDTQYF
cdr3_nt: TGTGCCAGCTCACTTACAGGGGACAACACAGATACGCAGTATTTT

d_call: TRBD1
v_call: TRBV5-5
clone_size: few
j_call: TRBJ2-2
cdr3_aa: CASSLGAGGDTGELFF
cdr3_nt: TGTGCCAGCAGCTTGGGGGCAGGGGGCGACACCGGGGAGCTGTTTTTT

d_call: -
v_call: TRBV3-1
clone_size: many
j_call: TRBJ2-7
cdr3_aa: CASSQFIEPYEQYF
cdr3_nt: TGTGCCAGCAGCCAATTTATCGAGCCCTACGAGCAGTACTTC

d_call: TRBD2
v_call: TRBV6-2/TRBV6-3
clone_size: -
j_call: TRBJ2-1
cdr3_aa: CASSYSGAGRVLAGGYNEQFF
cdr3_nt: TGTGCCAGCAGTTACTCAGGGGCAGGAAGGGTACTAGCGGGAGGCTACAATGAGCAGTTCTTC

d_call: -
v_call: TRBV4-3
clone_size: few
j_call: TRBJ2-1
cdr3_aa: CASSQARGSSYNEQFF
cdr3_nt: TGCGCCAGCAGCCAAGCAAGGGGGAGCTCCTACAATGAGCAGTTCTTC

d_call: -
v_call: TRBV6-6
clone_size: few
j_call: TRBJ2-1
cdr3_aa: CASSYSREVEQFF
cdr3_nt: TGTGCCAGCAGTTACTCGCGGGAAGTTGAGCAGTTCTTC

d_call: TRBD2
v_call: TRBV6-2/TRBV6-3
clone_size: few
j_call: TRBJ2-1
cdr3_aa: CASSWPTSGGYNEQFF
cdr3_nt: TGTGCCAGCAGTTGGCCGACTAGCGGGGGTTACAATGAGCAGTTCTTC

d_call: -
v_call: TRBV4-3
clone_size: few
j_call: TRBJ2-7
cdr3_aa: CASSQDPGGYEQYF
cdr3_nt: TGCGCCAGCAGCCAAGATCCCGGGGGCTACGAGCAGTACTTC

d_call: -
v_call: TRBV9
clone_size: -
j_call: TRBJ2-5
cdr3_aa: CASSAGGTGWIETQYF
cdr3_nt: TGTGCCAGCAGCGCGGGCGGGACTGGATGGATAGAGACCCAGTACTTC

d_call: -
v_call: TRBV5-5
clone_size: -
j_call: TRBJ1-1
cdr3_aa: CASSLNSLGYTEAFF
cdr3_nt: TGTGCCAGCAGCCTTAATTCCCTGGGTTACACTGAAGCTTTCTTT

d_call: TRBD2
v_call: TRBV4-3
clone_size: few
j_call: TRBJ2-1
cdr3_aa: CASSQDRTGGGEQFF
cdr3_nt: TGCGCCAGCAGCCAAGATAGGACGGGAGGAGGTGAGCAGTTCTTC

d_call: -
v_call: TRBV10-3
clone_size: few
j_call: TRBJ1-1
cdr3_aa: CAISERGPRVTEAFF
cdr3_nt: TGTGCCATCAGTGAGAGGGGACCGCGGGTCACTGAAGCTTTCTTT

d_call: -
v_call: TRBV12-3/TRBV12-4
clone_size: few
j_call: TRBJ1-2
cdr3_aa: CASSPTTKGYTF
cdr3_nt: TGTGCCAGCAGCCCTACGACAAAAGGCTACACCTTC

d_call: -
v_call: TRBV9
clone_size: -
j_call: TRBJ1-3
cdr3_aa: CASSPPQKASGNTIYF
cdr3_nt: TGTGCCAGCAGCCCCCCACAGAAAGCCTCTGGAAACACCATATATTTT

d_call: TRBD1
v_call: TRBV11-2
clone_size: -
j_call: TRBJ1-4
cdr3_aa: CASSYRDRGFEKLFF
cdr3_nt: TGTGCCAGCAGCTACCGGGACAGGGGGTTTGAAAAACTGTTTTTT

d_call: TRBD2
v_call: TRBV13
clone_size: -
j_call: TRBJ2-7
cdr3_aa: CASTHRGTSGRFGEQYF
cdr3_nt: TGTGCCAGCACTCATCGAGGGACTAGCGGGAGATTCGGGGAGCAGTACTTC

d_call: TRBD1
v_call: TRBV6-1
clone_size: -
j_call: TRBJ1-5
cdr3_aa: CASTVGTGVRGSQHF
cdr3_nt: TGTGCCAGCACCGTAGGGACAGGGGTTCGAGGGTCCCAGCATTTT

d_call: -
v_call: TRBV15
clone_size: -
j_call: TRBJ2-3
cdr3_aa: CATSRDGGGSASDTQYF
cdr3_nt: TGTGCCACCAGCAGAGATGGGGGGGGCTCAGCCTCAGATACGCAGTATTTT

d_call: -
v_call: TRBV20-1
clone_size: many
j_call: TRBJ1-2
cdr3_aa: CSARQGSRPANYGYTF
cdr3_nt: TGCAGTGCTAGGCAGGGCTCTCGCCCAGCTAACTATGGCTACACCTTC

d_call: -
v_call: TRBV5-1
clone_size: few
j_call: TRBJ2-7
cdr3_aa: CASSLAGTLSYEQYF
cdr3_nt: TGCGCCAGCAGCTTGGCCGGGACACTCTCCTACGAGCAGTACTTC

d_call: -
v_call: TRBV10-3
clone_size: few
j_call: TRBJ2-3
cdr3_aa: CAISEEDGSRDTQYF
cdr3_nt: TGTGCCATCAGTGAGGAGGACGGGAGTAGAGATACGCAGTATTTT

d_call: TRBD1
v_call: TRBV24-1
clone_size: few
j_call: TRBJ2-1
cdr3_aa: CATSDFPPQGTDSYNEQFF
cdr3_nt: TGTGCCACCAGTGATTTCCCCCCCCAAGGGACAGATTCCTACAATGAGCAGTTCTTC

d_call: -
v_call: TRBV23-1
clone_size: -
j_call: TRBJ1-5
cdr3_aa: CASSQLAQEVWQPQHF
cdr3_nt: TGCGCCAGCAGTCAATTGGCACAGGAAGTTTGGCAGCCCCAGCATTTT

d_call: -
v_call: TRBV7-2
clone_size: -
j_call: TRBJ1-5
cdr3_aa: CASSLDTGQPQHF
cdr3_nt: TGTGCCAGCAGCTTAGATACGGGTCAGCCCCAGCATTTT

d_call: TRBD2
v_call: TRBV6-5
clone_size: -
j_call: TRBJ2-3
cdr3_aa: CASSNRDYTDTQYF
cdr3_nt: TGTGCCAGCAGTAACCGGGACTACACAGATACGCAGTATTTT

d_call: TRBD1
v_call: TRBV6-1
clone_size: few
j_call: TRBJ2-7
cdr3_aa: CASTAGTGVYEQYF
cdr3_nt: TGTGCCAGCACCGCCGGGACAGGGGTATACGAGCAGTACTTC

d_call: TRBD1
v_call: TRBV10-3
clone_size: few
j_call: TRBJ1-2
cdr3_aa: CAISVGQGRDLDGYTF
cdr3_nt: TGTGCCATCAGTGTCGGACAGGGGAGGGATTTGGATGGCTACACCTTC

d_call: -
v_call: TRBV19
clone_size: many
j_call: TRBJ2-1
cdr3_aa: CASSIWGKQFF
cdr3_nt: TGTGCCAGTAGTATTTGGGGCAAGCAGTTCTTC

d_call: -
v_call: TRBV7-2
clone_size: many
j_call: TRBJ2-1
cdr3_aa: CASSLQGNEQFF
cdr3_nt: TGTGCCAGCAGCTTACAGGGGAATGAGCAGTTCTTC

d_call: -
v_call: TRBV7-6
clone_size: many
j_call: TRBJ2-1
cdr3_aa: CASSPGRPEQFF
cdr3_nt: TGTGCCAGCAGCCCCGGACGCCCTGAGCAGTTCTTC

d_call: TRBD2
v_call: TRBV9
clone_size: few
j_call: TRBJ2-1
cdr3_aa: CASSLSLGGVGEQFF
cdr3_nt: TGTGCCAGCAGCTTATCTCTCGGGGGGGTGGGTGAGCAGTTCTTC

d_call: -
v_call: TRBV7-8
clone_size: few
j_call: TRBJ2-7
cdr3_aa: CASSFRTGQISSVAYEQYF
cdr3_nt: TGTGCCAGCAGCTTTCGGACCGGACAGATCTCCTCCGTGGCCTACGAGCAGTACTTC

d_call: -
v_call: TRBV2
clone_size: few
j_call: TRBJ2-2
cdr3_aa: CASRGPLTYTGELFF
cdr3_nt: TGTGCCAGCAGGGGACCACTTACCTACACCGGGGAGCTGTTTTTT

d_call: TRBD1
v_call: TRBV7-9
clone_size: -
j_call: TRBJ2-7
cdr3_aa: CASSKGTGYVPLHEQYF
cdr3_nt: TGTGCCAGCAGCAAAGGGACAGGGTACGTCCCGCTCCACGAGCAGTACTTC